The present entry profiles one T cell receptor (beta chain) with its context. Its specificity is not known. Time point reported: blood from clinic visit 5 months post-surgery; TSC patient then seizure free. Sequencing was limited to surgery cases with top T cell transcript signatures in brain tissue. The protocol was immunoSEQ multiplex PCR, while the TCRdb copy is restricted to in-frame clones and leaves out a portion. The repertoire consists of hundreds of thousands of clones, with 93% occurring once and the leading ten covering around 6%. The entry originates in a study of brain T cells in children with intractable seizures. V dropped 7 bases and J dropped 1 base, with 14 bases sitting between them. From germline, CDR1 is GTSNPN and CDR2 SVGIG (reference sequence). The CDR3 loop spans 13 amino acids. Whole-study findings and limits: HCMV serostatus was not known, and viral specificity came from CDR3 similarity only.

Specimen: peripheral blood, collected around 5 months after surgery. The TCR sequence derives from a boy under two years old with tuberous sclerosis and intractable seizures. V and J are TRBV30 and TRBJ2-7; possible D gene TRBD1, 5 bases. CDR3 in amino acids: CASTPSGSYEQYF. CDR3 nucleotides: TGTGCCTCCACGCCATCAGGGTCCTACGAGCAGTACTTC. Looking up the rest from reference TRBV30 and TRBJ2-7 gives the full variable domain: SQTIHQWPATLVQPVGSPLSLECTVEGTSNPNLYWYRQAAGRGLQLLFYSVGIGQISSEVPQNLSASRPQDRQFILSSKKLLLSDSGFYLCASTPSGSYEQYFGPGTRLTVT.